This T cell receptor beta chain stems from a study of T cell responses to AZD1222 COVID-19 vaccine. Overall study results and limits: The reported proportion of spike-specific TCRs targeting unmutated variant regions was nearly half. CD4 TCRs linked to vaccination spanned spike, dominating at 160-218 and 743-854.

Comment on this clone: Its target is not known.

The repertoire was sequenced with immunoSEQ multiplex PCR; TCRdb's copy has only in-frame clones and lacks some. Of 250,000 to 300,000 clones listed, almost 95% were seen once; the top ten hold about 0.5%. The CDR3 consists of 14 residues. The V and J ends lost 6 bases and 8 bases, in that order; junction bases with no gene match: 7. From germline, CDR1 is MNHEY and CDR2 SVGAGI. This receptor was taken from an adult who received the AZD1222 COVID-19 vaccine. Specimen: peripheral blood, collected 28 days after the second AZD1222 dose. The chain has TRBV6-5 and TRBJ1-6, with 7 bases that match TRBD1. The CDR3 nucleotides are TGTGCCAGCAGGCGCCATCAGGGGGATTCACCCCTCCACTTT. This sequence encodes CASRRHQGDSPLHF.